One and the same sample provided the 16 T cell receptor beta chains below, sequenced in a study of molecular identifiers for immune sequencing clone quantification. TCRdb passed the PCR reads through MiXCR, listing each CDR3 protein once. The sample records over 550,000 distinct CDR3 sequences, 25% being singletons. The material sequenced was naive CD8+ T cells from blood, with Jurkat cell RNA spiked in. Indicated subset: FACS-sorted CD8+CD4-CCR7+CD45RA+ naive T cells. These receptors originate from a human donor in good health. Some libraries in this study had Jurkat cell RNA spiked in.

Points on this clonotype: The conserved final phenylalanine or tryptophan is absent from the CDR3, which likely points to a read error. This chain connects TRBV7-2 to TRBJ2-3, with 7 nucleotides matching TRBD2. Germline V CDR1 and CDR2: SGHTA, FQGNSA. Unmatched junction bases numbered 9, after V lost 4 bases and J lost 2 bases. This CDR3 region has 16 residues. The CDR3 protein is CASSYWAGLYTDTQYL. As DNA, the CDR3 is TGTGCCAGCAGCTACTGGGCGGGACTATACACAGATACGCAGTATCTT.

Ten or more counts support this clonotype. This chain connects TRBV6-1 to TRBJ2-3, with 12 bases aligning to TRBD2. Per germline, CDR1 MNHNS and CDR2 SASEGT. After removal of 2 bases from V and 6 bases from J, the junction contained 6 bases not matched to a gene. This CDR3 region has 16 residues. The CDR3 nucleotides are TGTGCCAGCAGTGAATGGCCTAGCGGGAGGGAGGATACGCAGTATTTT. As protein: CASSEWPSGREDTQYF.

Note on this clonotype: This may be a read error: a much more frequent sequence differs by one nucleotide. The V and J genes are TRBV5-1 and TRBJ2-5, with 10 nucleotides matching TRBD2. The CDR3 has 16 amino acids. V lost 3 bases and J lost 7; bases outside the gene matches: 12. Germline CDR1 SGHRS, CDR2 YFSETQ. CDR3 nucleotide sequence: TGCGCCAGCAGCTCCCTTAGCGGGGGGCCTCGCGTGACCCAGTACTTC. Translated, it gives CASSSLSGGPRVTQYF.

CDR3 nucleotides: TGTGCCAGCATCGACAGCTTCATTGAGACCCAGTACTTC. The encoded protein is CASIDSFIETQYF. The gene calls are TRBV2 and TRBJ2-5, with D possibly matching TRBD1 (5 bases). The CDR3 contains 13 residues. V was clipped by 7 bases and J by 5 bases, with 14 bases between them. Germline CDR1 is SNHLY and CDR2 is FYNNEI.

Concerning this clonotype itself: This may stem from a read error, because a much larger clone lies one nucleotide away. This sequence joins TRBV29-1 and TRBJ1-1; a weak D match, TRBD1 (5 bases). The CDR3 consists of 13 residues. The V gene lost 7 bases and the J gene lost 6 bases, with 18 bases spanning the gap. In germline, CDR1 is SQVTM, CDR2 ANQGSEA. The CDR3 DNA reads as TGCAGCGGTGCGGATTGGGGGGTTGCTGAAGCTTTCTTT. It is translated as CSGADWGVAEAFF.

This clonotype appeared many times. The chain is built from TRBV5-8 and TRBJ2-6, with 9 bases that match TRBD1. CDR3 length equals 16 residues. The germline CDR1 and CDR2 sequences are SGHTS and YDEGEE. The ends lost 4 bases at V and 3 bases at J; junction bases unmatched: 5. For the CDR3, the DNA is TGTGCCAGCAGCCCCACAGGGGGCTTTGGGGCCAACGTCCTGACTTTC. It translates to CASSPTGGFGANVLTF.

Turning to this clonotype: At one end, the junction sequence differs from germline, possibly due to a read error. The chain combines TRBV7-2 with TRBJ1-3, with D possibly being TRBD1 (5 bases). Germline CDR1 and CDR2: SGHTA and FQGNSA. CDR3 length: 15 residues. Here the CDR3 reads CASSPGRSSGNTIFF. CDR3 sequence (DNA): TGTGCCAGCAGCCCGGGACGTAGCTCTGGAAACACCATATTTTTT.

Comment on this clonotype: This clone may be a read error of a much larger clone one base away. This sequence joins TRBV6-1 and TRBJ2-7; 9 bases are shared with TRBD1. The germline CDR1 and CDR2 sequences are MNHNS and SASEGT. This CDR3 contains 15 residues. CDR3 protein: CASSEAGTGSYGQYF. In DNA form, the CDR3 reads TGTGCCAGCAGTGAGGCCGGGACAGGGTCTTACGGGCAGTACTTC.

With respect to this clonotype: One base away lies a much larger clone, so this may be a sequencing read error. The V and J genes are TRBV9 and TRBJ2-7, with a tentative D call TRBD2 (6 bases). The CDR3 is 14 amino acids. Per germline, CDR1 SGDLS and CDR2 YYNGEE. V gave up 0 bases and J gave up 2 bases, with 9 bases separating them. CDR3 region: CASSVGREAYEQYF. The CDR3 bases are TGTGCCAGCAGCGTAGGGCGGGAAGCCTACGAGCAGTACTTC.

This clonotype was seen only a few times. V and J are TRBV20-1 and TRBJ2-1; weak D call: TRBD2 (5 bases). The ends were cut back, 0 bases at V and 0 bases at J, with 12 bases in the middle. The CDR3 contains 16 residues. CDR1 is DFQATT, CDR2 SNEGSKA, per germline (reference sequence). CDR3 bases: TGCAGTGCTAGAGATGTAGAGCGGAGCTCCTACAATGAGCAGTTCTTC. Amino acids: CSARDVERSSYNEQFF.

This clonotype occurred many times. A read error may produce the germline difference seen at one junction end. The rearrangement links TRBV28 to TRBJ1-2, with D uncertain. There are 9 residues in the CDR3. Germline CDR1 reads MDHEN; CDR2 reads SYDVKM. The CDR3 protein is CASSVPQAF. DNA for the CDR3: TGTGCCAGCAGTGTGCCCCAGGCCTTC.

This clonotype was seen repeatedly, ten times or more. The chain is built from TRBV6-2 or TRBV6-3 and TRBJ2-3; 9 bases line up with TRBD1. This CDR3 contains 15 residues. Looked up from germline, CDR1 is MNHEY and CDR2 is SVGEGT. Trimming removed 10 bases from V and 2 bases from J; junction bases left unmatched: 10. CDR3 sequence reads: CATNDRGTFTDTQYF. CDR3 nucleotide sequence: TGTGCCACCAACGACAGGGGGACCTTCACAGATACGCAGTATTTT.

As for this clonotype: A much larger clone differs from this one at a single base, so this may be a read error. This CDR3 is missing its conserved last phenylalanine or tryptophan, likely due to a read error. The rearrangement links TRBV29-1 to TRBJ2-1; 7 bases map to TRBD2. Germline V CDR1 and CDR2: SQVTM, ANQGSEA. This CDR3 contains 13 residues. The J segment lost 9 bases and the V segment lost 1 base, leaving 6 bases of the junction unmatched. Here the CDR3 DNA reads TGCAGCGTTGAAGTAGATTCTAGCGGTGAGCAGTTCTAC. Translated: CSVEVDSSGEQFY.

This clonotype was seen just once. Relative to the germline gene, one junction end is altered; a read error may explain this. The V call is TRBV9, the J call TRBJ2-3, with 10 bases lining up with TRBD2. CDR3 length: 15 residues. Germline assignment: CDR1 SGDLS and CDR2 YYNGEE. The CDR3 sequence is CARSGGGRDTDTQYF. In DNA form, the CDR3 reads TGTGCCCGCAGCGGGGGGGGGCGGGACACAGATACGCAGTATTTT. The full variable domain, with the rest looked up from reference TRBV9 and TRBJ2-3, is DSGVTQTPKHLITATGQRVTLRCSPRSGDLSVYWYQQSLDQGLQFLIQYYNGEERAKGNILERFSAQQFPDLHSELNLSSLELGDSALYFCARSGGGRDTDTQYFGPGTRLTVL.

Turning to this clonotype: Given a much more abundant clone one base away, this may be a read error. The chain uses TRBV7-9 and TRBJ2-7; D possibly corresponds to TRBD1 (6 bases). CDR3 length: 16 amino acids. Germline-derived CDR1 and CDR2 are SEHNR and FQNEAQ (reference sequence). V lost 5 bases and J 2 bases, leaving 19 bases between the germline ends. The CDR3 reads CASSTTRGTGTYEQYF. CDR3 nucleotides: TGTGCCAGCAGCACTACTAGGGGGACCGGTACCTACGAGCAGTACTTC.

This chain links TRBV2 with TRBJ1-5; TRBD1 matches at 8 bases. This CDR3 spans 14 amino acids. J gave up 9 bases and V 7 bases, and 11 bases lay outside the gene matches. The V gene's germline CDR1 is SNHLY and CDR2 FYNNEI. As DNA, the CDR3 is TGTGCCAGCATCACGGACAGGGCCGATGCGCCCCAGCATTTT. Its protein product is CASITDRADAPQHF.